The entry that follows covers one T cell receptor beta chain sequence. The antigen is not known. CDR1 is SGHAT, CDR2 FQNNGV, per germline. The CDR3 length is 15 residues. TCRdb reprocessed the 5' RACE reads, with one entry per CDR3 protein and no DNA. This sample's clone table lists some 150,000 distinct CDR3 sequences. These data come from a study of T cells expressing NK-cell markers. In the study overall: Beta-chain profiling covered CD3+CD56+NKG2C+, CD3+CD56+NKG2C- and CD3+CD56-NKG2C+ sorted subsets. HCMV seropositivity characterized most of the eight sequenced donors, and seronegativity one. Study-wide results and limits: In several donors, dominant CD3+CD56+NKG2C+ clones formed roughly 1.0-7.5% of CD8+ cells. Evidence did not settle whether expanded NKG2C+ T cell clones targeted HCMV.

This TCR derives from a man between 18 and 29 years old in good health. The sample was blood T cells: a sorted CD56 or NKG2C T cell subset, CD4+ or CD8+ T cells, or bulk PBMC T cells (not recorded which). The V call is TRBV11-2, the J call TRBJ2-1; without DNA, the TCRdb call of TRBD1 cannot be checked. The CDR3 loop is CASSLARTGDNEQFF.